The source of this T cell receptor (beta chain) is a study of cytomegalovirus exposure and HLA in healthy donors. Study-level findings and limits: Relative to the approximately 700-donor mean, N-insertions were reportedly fewer in an Asian-associated ancestry cluster in a later analysis.

CDR3 size: 16 residues. Trimming took 0 bases from V and 4 from J; bases not matched to a gene: 4. Germline CDR1 reads MNHEY; CDR2 reads SMNVEV (reference sequence). Vbeta (60) and Jbeta (13) primers were used in the PCR. Repertoires were generated with immunoSEQ multiplex PCR, while TCRdb's copy carries only in-frame clones and drops some. The data contain about 90,000 clones, around three quarters of them singletons. Notes on this clone: Its antigen is not known.

Specimen: PBMCs. The chain is built from TRBV27 and TRBJ2-3, with TRBD2 matching over 10 bases. The receptor's source is a man aged 30 to 39 in good health and CMV-seronegative. The CDR3 bases are TGTGCCAGCAGTTTATCCTGGACTAGCGGAGCAGATACGCAGTATTTT. Translation gives CASSLSWTSGADTQYF.